The clone carrying this T cell receptor (beta chain) was observed once. The antigen remains undetermined. This record belongs to a study of Ad26.COV2.S vaccination and SARS-CoV-2 variants. About the study: By the intramuscular route, Ad26.COV2.S was given once, or twice 56 days apart.

Treatment meaning: 15 to 20 received Ad26.COV2.S at low or high dose, single or two shots; 5 received placebo; per-sample allocation not given. At day 63 after the first vaccine or placebo injection, samples were drawn. The study's findings and limits: Spike-specific responses of CD8+ and CD4+ T cells were reported to display substantial breadth after vaccination. Vaccinated individuals (as opposed to placebo recipients) had higher spike-specific TCR breadth. Vaccinees and placebo recipients showed similar non-spike TCR breadth.

With 0 bases removed from V and 0 bases from J, the gap between germline ends came to 3 bases. Germline V CDR1 and CDR2: SGHRS, YFSETQ. The CDR3 totals 14 residues. The table came from immunoSEQ multiplex PCR; TCRdb's copy has only in-frame clones and leaves some out. The sample gives hundreds of thousands of clones, roughly nine tenths of which show up once; approximately 1.5% is in the top ten. Sample: peripheral blood, taken in a trial of Ad26.COV2.S vaccine versus placebo. This chain connects TRBV5-1 to TRBJ1-4; D uncertain. The sequence was collected from a person between 18 and 65 years old who received the Ad26.COV2.S COVID-19 vaccine or a placebo. The CDR3 loop reads CASSLGPTNEKLFF. The CDR3 region has the DNA TGCGCCAGCAGCTTGGGACCAACTAATGAAAAACTGTTTTTT.